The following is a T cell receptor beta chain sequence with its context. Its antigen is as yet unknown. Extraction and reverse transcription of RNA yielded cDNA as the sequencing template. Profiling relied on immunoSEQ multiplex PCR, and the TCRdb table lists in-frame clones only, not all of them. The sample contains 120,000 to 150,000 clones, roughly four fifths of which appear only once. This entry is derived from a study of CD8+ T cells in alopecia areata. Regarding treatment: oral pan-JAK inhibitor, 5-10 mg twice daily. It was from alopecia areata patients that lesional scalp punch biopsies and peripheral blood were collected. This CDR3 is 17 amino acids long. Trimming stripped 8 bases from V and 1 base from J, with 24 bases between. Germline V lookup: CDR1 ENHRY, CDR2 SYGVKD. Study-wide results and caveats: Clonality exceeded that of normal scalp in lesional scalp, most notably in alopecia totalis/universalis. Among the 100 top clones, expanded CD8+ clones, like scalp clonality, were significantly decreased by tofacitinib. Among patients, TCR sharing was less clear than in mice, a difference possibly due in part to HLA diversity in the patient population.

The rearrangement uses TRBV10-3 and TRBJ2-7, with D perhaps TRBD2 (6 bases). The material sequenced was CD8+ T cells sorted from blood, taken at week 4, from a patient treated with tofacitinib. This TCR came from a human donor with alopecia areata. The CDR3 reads CAIRGDSSGPTSYEQYF. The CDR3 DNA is TGTGCCATCCGCGGGGATTCGTCGGGGCCGACTTCCTACGAGCAGTACTTC.